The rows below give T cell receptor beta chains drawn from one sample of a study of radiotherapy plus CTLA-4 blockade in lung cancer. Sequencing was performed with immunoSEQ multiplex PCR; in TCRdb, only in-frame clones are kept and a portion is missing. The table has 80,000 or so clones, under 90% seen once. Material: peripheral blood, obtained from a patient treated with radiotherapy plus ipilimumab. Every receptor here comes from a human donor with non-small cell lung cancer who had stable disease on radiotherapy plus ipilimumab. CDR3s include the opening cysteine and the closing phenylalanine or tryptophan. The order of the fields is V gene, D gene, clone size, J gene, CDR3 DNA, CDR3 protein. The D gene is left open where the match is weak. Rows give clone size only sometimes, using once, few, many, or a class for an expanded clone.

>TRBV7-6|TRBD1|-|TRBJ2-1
TGTGCCAGCAGCAAGGGACAGGGGATAATTATCAATGAGCAGTTCTTC
CASSKGQGIIINEQFF
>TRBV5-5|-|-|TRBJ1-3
TGTGCCAGCAGCTTGGCCGTAGGGCAGGTAAACTCTGGAAACACCATATATTTT
CASSLAVGQVNSGNTIYF
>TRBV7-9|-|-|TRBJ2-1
TGTGCCAGCAGCCCAGGGACGTATCCTCACAATGAGCAGTTCTTC
CASSPGTYPHNEQFF
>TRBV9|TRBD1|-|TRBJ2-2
TGTGCCAGCAGCGGGACAGGCCGTGCCGGGGAGCTGTTTTTT
CASSGTGRAGELFF
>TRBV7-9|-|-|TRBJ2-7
TGTGCCAGCAGCTTAGACGGCGCCAGGGGGGGCGAGCAGTACTTC
CASSLDGARGGEQYF
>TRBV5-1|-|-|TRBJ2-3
TGCGCCAGCAGCTTGGCAGGGATCAGCACAGATACGCAGTATTTT
CASSLAGISTDTQYF
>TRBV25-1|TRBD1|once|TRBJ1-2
TGTGCCAGCAGTACCCAGGACAGGGGAAACTATGGCTACACCTTC
CASSTQDRGNYGYTF
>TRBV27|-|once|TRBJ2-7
TGTGCCAGCAGTATAACAGGGAGGGGCGAGCAGTACTTC
CASSITGRGEQYF
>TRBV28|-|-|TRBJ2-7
TGTGCCAGCGGATACGTGGTTCCTTACTACGAGCAGTACTTC
CASGYVVPYYEQYF
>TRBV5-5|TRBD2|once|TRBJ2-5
TGTGCCAGCAGCGTTCGCGCGGGACTAGCGGGAGAGGGTGAGACCCAGTACTTC
CASSVRAGLAGEGETQYF
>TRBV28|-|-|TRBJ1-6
TGTGCCAGCACCCCTGGACCCCTCCACTTT
CASTPGPLHF
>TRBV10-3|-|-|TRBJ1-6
TGTGCCACCGGCTTCGATAATTCACCCCTCCACTTT
CATGFDNSPLHF
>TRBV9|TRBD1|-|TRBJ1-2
TGTGCCAGCAGCGGCGACAGGGGGGGGTATGGCTACACCTTC
CASSGDRGGYGYTF
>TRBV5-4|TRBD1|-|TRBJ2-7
TGTGCCAGCAGCTACGACAGGGGGAGTTACGAGCAGTACTTC
CASSYDRGSYEQYF
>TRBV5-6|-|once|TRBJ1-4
TGTGCCAGCAAAGAAGGCGGCGCTAATGAAAAACTGTTTTTT
CASKEGGANEKLFF
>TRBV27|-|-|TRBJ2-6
TGTGCCAGCAAACCGGGCTTGTACTCTGGGGCCAACGTCCTGACTTTC
CASKPGLYSGANVLTF
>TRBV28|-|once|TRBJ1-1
TGTGCCAGCAGTCCCAGGGCAGGGAGGACTGAAGCTTTCTTT
CASSPRAGRTEAFF
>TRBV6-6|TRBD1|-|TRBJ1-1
TGTGCCAGCAGGGACAGGGGCAACACTGAAGCTTTCTTT
CASRDRGNTEAFF
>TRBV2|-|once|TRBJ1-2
TGTGCCAGCAGTGATCGACAGGCAAGAGGCTATGGCTACACCTTC
CASSDRQARGYGYTF
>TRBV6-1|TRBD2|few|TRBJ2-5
TGTGCCAGCAGTACCTTTAGCGGGGACCAAGAGACCCAGTACTTC
CASSTFSGDQETQYF
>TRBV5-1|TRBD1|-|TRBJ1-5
TGCGCCAGCAGCCTGACAGGGGAGGATCAGCCCCAGCATTTT
CASSLTGEDQPQHF
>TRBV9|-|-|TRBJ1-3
TGTGCCAGCAGCCCCGGGAGCAACTCTGGAAACACCATATATTTT
CASSPGSNSGNTIYF